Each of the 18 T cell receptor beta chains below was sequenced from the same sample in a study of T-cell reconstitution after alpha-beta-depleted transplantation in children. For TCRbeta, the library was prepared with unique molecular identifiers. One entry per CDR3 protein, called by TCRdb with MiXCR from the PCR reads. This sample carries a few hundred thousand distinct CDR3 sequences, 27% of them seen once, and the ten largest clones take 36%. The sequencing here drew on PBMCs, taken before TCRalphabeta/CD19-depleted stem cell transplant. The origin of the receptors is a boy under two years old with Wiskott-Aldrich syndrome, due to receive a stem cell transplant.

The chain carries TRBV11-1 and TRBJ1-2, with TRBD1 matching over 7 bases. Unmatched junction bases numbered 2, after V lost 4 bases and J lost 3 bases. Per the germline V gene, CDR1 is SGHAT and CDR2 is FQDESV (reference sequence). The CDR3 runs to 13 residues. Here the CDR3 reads CASSSDRDYGYTF. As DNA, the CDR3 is TGTGCCAGCAGCTCAGACAGGGACTATGGCTACACCTTC.

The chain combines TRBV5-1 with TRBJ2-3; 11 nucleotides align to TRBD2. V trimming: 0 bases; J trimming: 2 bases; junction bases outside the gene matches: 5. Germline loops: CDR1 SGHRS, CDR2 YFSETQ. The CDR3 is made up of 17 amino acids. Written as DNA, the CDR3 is TGCGCCAGCAGCTTGGGTCGACTAGCGGGATCCACAGATACGCAGTATTTT. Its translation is CASSLGRLAGSTDTQYF.

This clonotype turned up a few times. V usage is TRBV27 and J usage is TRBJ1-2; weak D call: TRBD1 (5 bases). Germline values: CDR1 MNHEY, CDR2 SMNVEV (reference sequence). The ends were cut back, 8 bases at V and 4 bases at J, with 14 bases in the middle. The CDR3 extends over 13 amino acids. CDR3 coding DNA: TGTGCCAGCTCAGACGGGGGATCCTATGGCTACACCTTC. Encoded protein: CASSDGGSYGYTF.

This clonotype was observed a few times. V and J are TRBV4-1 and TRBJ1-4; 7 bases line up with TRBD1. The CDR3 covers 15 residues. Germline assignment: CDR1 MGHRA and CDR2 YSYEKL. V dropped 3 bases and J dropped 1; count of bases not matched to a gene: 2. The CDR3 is CASSQPGGTNEKLFF. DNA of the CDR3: TGCGCCAGCAGCCAGCCAGGGGGAACTAATGAAAAACTGTTTTTT.

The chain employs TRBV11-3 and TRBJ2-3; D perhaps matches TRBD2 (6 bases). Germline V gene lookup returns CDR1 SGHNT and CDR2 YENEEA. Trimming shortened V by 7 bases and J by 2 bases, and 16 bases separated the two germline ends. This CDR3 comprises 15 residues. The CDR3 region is CASTERVGTTDTQYF. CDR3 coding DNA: TGTGCCAGCACCGAGCGGGTGGGTACCACAGATACGCAGTATTTT.

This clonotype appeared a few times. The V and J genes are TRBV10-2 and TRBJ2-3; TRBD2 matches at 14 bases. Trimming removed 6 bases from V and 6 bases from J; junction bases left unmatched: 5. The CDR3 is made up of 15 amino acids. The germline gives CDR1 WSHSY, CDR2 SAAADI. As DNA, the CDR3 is TGCGCCAGCAGGCGGGGACTAGCGGGAGTGGATACGCAGTATTTT. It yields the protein CASRRGLAGVDTQYF.

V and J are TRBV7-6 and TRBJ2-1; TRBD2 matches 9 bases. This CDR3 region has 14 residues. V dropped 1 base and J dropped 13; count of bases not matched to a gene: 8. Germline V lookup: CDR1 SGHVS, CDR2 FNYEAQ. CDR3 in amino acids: CASSLGLEGLAQFF. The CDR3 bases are TGTGCCAGCAGCTTAGGGCTAGAGGGACTAGCCCAGTTCTTC. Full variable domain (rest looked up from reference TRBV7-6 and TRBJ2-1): GAGVSQSPRYKVTKRGQDVALRCDPISGHVSLYWYRQALGQGPEFLTYFNYEAQQDKSGLPNDRFSAERPEGSISTLTIQRTEQRDSAMYRCASSLGLEGLAQFFGPGTRLTVL.

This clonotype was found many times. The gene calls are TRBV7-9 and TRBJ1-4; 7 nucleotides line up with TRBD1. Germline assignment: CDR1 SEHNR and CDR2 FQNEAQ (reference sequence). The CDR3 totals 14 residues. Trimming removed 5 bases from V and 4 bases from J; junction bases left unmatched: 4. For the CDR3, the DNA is TGTGCCAGCAGCCCGGGACAGCTTAATGAAAAACTGTTTTTT. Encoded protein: CASSPGQLNEKLFF.

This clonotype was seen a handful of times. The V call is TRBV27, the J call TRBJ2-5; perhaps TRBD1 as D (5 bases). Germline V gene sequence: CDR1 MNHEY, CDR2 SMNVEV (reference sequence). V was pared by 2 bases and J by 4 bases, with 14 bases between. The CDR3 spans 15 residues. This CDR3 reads CASSLGQGRSETQYF. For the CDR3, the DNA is TGTGCCAGCAGTTTAGGGCAGGGAAGGTCAGAGACCCAGTACTTC.

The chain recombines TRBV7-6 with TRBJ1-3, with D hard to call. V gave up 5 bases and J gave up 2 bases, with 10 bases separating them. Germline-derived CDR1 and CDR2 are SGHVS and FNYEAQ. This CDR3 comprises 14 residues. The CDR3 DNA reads TGTGCCAGCAGCCCCTTCGAAGCTGGAAACACCATATATTTT. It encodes CASSPFEAGNTIYF.

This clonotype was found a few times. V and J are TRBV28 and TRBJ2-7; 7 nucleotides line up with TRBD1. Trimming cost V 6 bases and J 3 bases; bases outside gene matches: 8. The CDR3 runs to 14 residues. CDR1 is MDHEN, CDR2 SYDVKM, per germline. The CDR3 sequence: CASRSGQSLYEQYF. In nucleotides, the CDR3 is TGTGCCAGCAGATCGGGACAGTCCCTCTACGAGCAGTACTTC.

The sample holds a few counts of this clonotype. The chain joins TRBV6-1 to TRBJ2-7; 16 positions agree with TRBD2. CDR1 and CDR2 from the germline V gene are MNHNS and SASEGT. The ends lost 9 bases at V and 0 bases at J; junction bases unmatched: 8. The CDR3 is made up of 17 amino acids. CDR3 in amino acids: CARASGLAGGASYEQYF. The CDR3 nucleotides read TGTGCCAGAGCCTCGGGACTAGCGGGAGGGGCCTCCTACGAGCAGTACTTC.

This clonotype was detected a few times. The CDR3 region has the DNA TGTGCCATCAGTGGGACAGGTGCCGGGGAGCTGTTTTTT. Translating gives CAISGTGAGELFF. This chain links TRBV10-3 with TRBJ2-2; 7 bases fit TRBD1. Germline assignment: CDR1 ENHRY and CDR2 SYGVKD. Trimming took 4 bases from V and 6 from J; bases not matched to a gene: 2. The CDR3 contains 13 residues.

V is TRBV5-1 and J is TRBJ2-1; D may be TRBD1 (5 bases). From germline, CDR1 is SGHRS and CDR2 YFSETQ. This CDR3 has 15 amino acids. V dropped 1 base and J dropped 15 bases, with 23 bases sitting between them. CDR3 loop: CASSLFRAEVGRRFF. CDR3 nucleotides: TGCGCCAGCAGCTTGTTCAGGGCCGAAGTAGGCCGTCGGTTCTTC.

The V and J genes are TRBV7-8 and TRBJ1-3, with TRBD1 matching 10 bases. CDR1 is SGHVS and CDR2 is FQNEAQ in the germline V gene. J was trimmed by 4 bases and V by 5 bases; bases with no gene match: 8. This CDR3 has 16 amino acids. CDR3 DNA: TGTGCCAGCAGCAAACGACAGGGGGCCTTGGGAAACACCATATATTTT. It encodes CASSKRQGALGNTIYF.

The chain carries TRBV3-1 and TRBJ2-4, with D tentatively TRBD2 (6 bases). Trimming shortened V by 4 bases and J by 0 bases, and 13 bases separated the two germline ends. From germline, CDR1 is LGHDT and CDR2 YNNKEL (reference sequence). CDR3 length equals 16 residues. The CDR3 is CASSPEWGLAKNIQYF. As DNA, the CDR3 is TGTGCCAGCAGCCCTGAGTGGGGACTAGCCAAAAACATTCAGTACTTC.

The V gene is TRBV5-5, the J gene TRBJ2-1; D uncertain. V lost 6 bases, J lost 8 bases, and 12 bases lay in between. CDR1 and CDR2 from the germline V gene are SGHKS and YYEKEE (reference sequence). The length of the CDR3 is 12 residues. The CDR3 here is CASTPRPDEQFF. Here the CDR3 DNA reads TGTGCCAGCACCCCTCGGCCCGATGAGCAGTTCTTC.

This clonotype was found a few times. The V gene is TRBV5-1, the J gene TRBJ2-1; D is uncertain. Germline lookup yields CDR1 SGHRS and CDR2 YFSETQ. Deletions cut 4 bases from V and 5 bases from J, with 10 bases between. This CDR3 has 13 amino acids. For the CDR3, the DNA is TGCGCCAGCAGCCAGCGCAGCCACAATGAGCAGTTCTTC. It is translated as CASSQRSHNEQFF.